This entry concerns a single T cell receptor (beta chain). The sample belongs to a study of identical twins. The length of the CDR3 is 17 residues. CDR1 and CDR2 (germline): SGHAT, FQNNGV. The V gene lost 5 bases and the J gene lost 0 bases, with 16 bases spanning the gap. TCRdb redid the calling of the 5' RACE reads with MiXCR, one entry per CDR3 protein. The sample has 650,000 to 800,000 distinct CDR3 sequences, less than 10% seen once. This sample was shared with a second study, whose subject was yellow fever vaccine responses in identical twins. That work contributes: Each twin's T cell response to the vaccine was reported to look partly convergent and partly personalized.

The sequenced material came from PBMCs. The source is a young woman in good health. This chain connects TRBV11-2 to TRBJ2-2, with a weak D call TRBD2 (6 bases). The CDR3 is CASSPGRGRTNTGELFF. CDR3 bases: TGTGCCAGCAGCCCAGGGCGGGGACGGACGAACACCGGGGAGCTGTTTTTT.